The clone carrying this TCR beta chain was counted between two and nine times. This specimen comes from a study of blood T cell repertoires in COVID-19. Some clones are missing from TCRdb's copy, which holds only in-frame ones; the method was immunoSEQ multiplex PCR. The table records a few hundred thousand clones, less than 90% of them present only once. This CDR3 is 15 amino acids long. From germline, CDR1 is SGHNT and CDR2 YYREEE (reference sequence). The V and J ends lost 3 bases and 2 bases, in that order; junction bases with no gene match: 7. Specimen: PBMCs or T cells enriched from blood (not recorded which). The rearrangement links TRBV5-4 to TRBJ2-7, with TRBD1 identical over 8 bases. This receptor was taken from a woman aged 25 to 39 who had recovered from COVID-19. This CDR3 reads CASSSSGTGPYEQYF. In nucleotides, the CDR3 is TGTGCCAGCAGCTCCTCCGGGACAGGACCCTACGAGCAGTACTTC.